Below, 27 T cell receptor beta chains from the same sample are listed, as sequenced in a study of neurological immune-mediated disorders. TCRdb re-derived calls from the 5' RACE reads in MiXCR, one entry per CDR3 protein. The table records 80,000 to 95,000 distinct CDR3 sequences, 3% to 4.5% of them present only once. Specimen: PBMCs. The receptors were gathered from a woman in her fifties or sixties with multiple sclerosis.

The gene calls are TRBV2 and TRBJ1-5; D remains unclear. CDR1 and CDR2 from the germline V gene are SNHLY and FYNNEI. Trimming removed 5 bases from V and 2 bases from J, with 13 bases in between. CDR3 length equals 15 residues. The chain's CDR3 is CASSFESSGNQPQHF. In DNA form, the CDR3 reads TGTGCCAGCAGTTTCGAATCTTCGGGCAATCAGCCCCAGCATTTT.

Many counts were recorded for this clonotype. The chain combines TRBV9 with TRBJ2-5, with D tentatively TRBD1 (6 bases). The CDR3 runs to 14 residues. In germline, CDR1 is SGDLS, CDR2 YYNGEE. V lost 3 bases and J lost 5, with 14 bases in between. CDR3 sequence (DNA): TGTGCCAGCAGCGACCTACAGGGCTATGAGACCCAGTACTTC. Translating gives CASSDLQGYETQYF.

This clonotype was seen ten or more times. The gene calls are TRBV20-1 and TRBJ1-5, with 7 bases aligning to TRBD1. CDR3 size: 17 residues. V lost 5 bases, J lost 0 bases, and 13 bases stayed unmatched. Germline V lookup: CDR1 DFQATT, CDR2 SNEGSKA (reference sequence). For the CDR3, the DNA is TGCAGTGCTTTCAAGACAGGGTTGGGGTATAGCAATCAGCCCCAGCATTTT. Amino acid sequence: CSAFKTGLGYSNQPQHF.

This clonotype showed up many times. J is TRBJ1-5 and V is TRBV6-2 or TRBV6-3; tentative D call: TRBD1 (5 bases). Germline assignment: CDR1 MNHEY and CDR2 SVGEGT. V was clipped by 6 bases and J by 0 bases, with 18 bases between them. This CDR3 contains 17 residues. Here the CDR3 reads CASSPGTITYSNQPQHF. The DNA of the CDR3 is TGTGCCAGCAGCCCCGGGACCATTACTTATAGCAATCAGCCCCAGCATTTT.

This clonotype has at least ten counts. V gene TRBV2 combines with J gene TRBJ1-4, with 8 bases that match TRBD1. The germline V gene encodes CDR1 SNHLY and CDR2 FYNNEI. After removal of 6 bases from V and 10 bases from J, the junction contained 10 bases not matched to a gene. CDR3 length: 14 residues. The chain's CDR3 is CASSIQGEIGKLFF. The CDR3 nucleotides read TGTGCCAGCAGCATACAGGGGGAAATTGGAAAACTGTTTTTT.

Many counts were recorded for this clonotype. This chain connects TRBV19 to TRBJ1-5; D remains unclear. The CDR3 runs to 13 residues. Trimming took 0 bases from V and 6 from J, leaving 6 bases between them. Germline loops: CDR1 LNHDA, CDR2 SQIVND (reference sequence). In nucleotides, the CDR3 is TGTGCCAGTAGTATAGATCGGGGTCAGCCCCAGCATTTT. It is translated as CASSIDRGQPQHF.

In its sample, this clonotype was seen many times. The chain carries TRBV7-8 and TRBJ2-2; D remains unclear. The CDR3 length is 13 residues. Germline CDR1 is SGHVS and CDR2 is FQNEAQ. V was pared by 5 bases and J by 8 bases, with 12 bases between. CDR3 loop: CASSPVGVGELFF. The CDR3, as DNA: TGTGCCAGCAGCCCCGTCGGAGTGGGGGAGCTGTTTTTT. The whole variable domain, remainder taken from reference TRBV7-8 and TRBJ2-2, is GAGVSQSPRYKVAKRGQDVALRCDPISGHVSLFWYQQALGQGPEFLTYFQNEAQLDKSGLPSDRFFAERPEGSVSTLKIQRTQQEDSAVYLCASSPVGVGELFFGEGSRLTVL.

This clonotype was detected ten times or more. The V gene is TRBV20-1, the J gene TRBJ1-2, with no clear D. Per the germline V gene, CDR1 is DFQATT and CDR2 is SNEGSKA (reference sequence). The CDR3 is 11 residues long. The V and J ends lost 0 bases and 5 bases respectively, with 4 bases between them. The CDR3 nucleotides read TGCAGTGCTAGAGACGGTTATGGCTACACCTTC. Its protein product is CSARDGYGYTF.

This clonotype was counted a few times. Germline and junction disagree at one end, which may indicate a read error. The CDR3 reads CASSSGLTGTTLNF. In nucleotides, the CDR3 is TGTGCCAGCAGTTCCGGGTTAACGGGTACAACCCTCAACTTT. The J gene is TRBJ1-6, the V gene TRBV27; no firm D call. This CDR3 region has 14 residues. Germline CDR1 is MNHEY and CDR2 is SMNVEV (reference sequence).

This clonotype was counted at least ten times. The chain carries TRBV28 and TRBJ2-7, with 7 nucleotides matching TRBD1. The V and J ends lost 4 bases and 2 bases, in that order; junction bases with no gene match: 8. This CDR3 spans 15 amino acids. In germline, CDR1 is MDHEN, CDR2 SYDVKM. The CDR3, as DNA: TGTGCCAGCAGTTCCCCCGGACAGGCCACCTACGAGCAGTACTTC. It encodes CASSSPGQATYEQYF.

This clonotype was found many times. CDR3 sequence (DNA): TGCAGCGCGGACCGGGACAGGGGGAAGACCCAGTACTTC. Protein: CSADRDRGKTQYF. The chain uses TRBV29-1 and TRBJ2-5; 11 bases line up with TRBD1. This CDR3 spans 13 amino acids. Germline V gene data show CDR1 as SQVTM and CDR2 as ANQGSEA. V lost 7 bases and J lost 6; bases outside the gene matches: 7.

In this sample, this clonotype turned up many times. J is TRBJ2-5 and V is TRBV6-2 or TRBV6-3; D unclear. Germline V lookup: CDR1 MNHEY, CDR2 SVGEGT. The CDR3 contains 11 residues. Trimming pared 8 bases from V and 4 bases from J, leaving 8 bases between. The CDR3 here is CASFNVETQYF. CDR3 sequence (DNA): TGTGCCAGCTTTAACGTAGAGACCCAGTACTTC.

This clonotype showed up many times. The chain links TRBV6-6 to TRBJ1-5; D may be TRBD1 (6 bases). In germline, CDR1 is MNHNY, CDR2 SVGAGI (reference sequence). V was cut by 6 bases and J by 1 base, with 19 bases left in between. The CDR3 loop spans 17 amino acids. CDR3 protein: CASRQQGSGGSNQPQHF. The CDR3 nucleotides are TGTGCCAGCAGACAACAGGGCTCTGGGGGGAGCAATCAGCCCCAGCATTTT.

The table lists this clonotype with many counts. The chain carries TRBV7-2 and TRBJ2-3; 7 bases map to TRBD2. Germline V gene data show CDR1 as SGHTA and CDR2 as FQGNSA. CDR3 size: 17 residues. Trimming took 2 bases from V and 9 from J; bases not matched to a gene: 17. Here the CDR3 DNA reads TGTGCCAGCAGCTTAAACCGGGGTGAAGCGGGGATCGAAACGCAGTATTTT. Its protein product is CASSLNRGEAGIETQYF.

This clonotype was detected many times. The chain carries TRBV6-2 or TRBV6-3 and TRBJ2-7, with no clear D. In germline, CDR1 is MNHEY, CDR2 SVGEGT. V shed 4 bases and J shed 4 bases, with 8 bases lying between them. The CDR3 has 12 residues. Here the CDR3 DNA reads TGTGCCAGCAGTTCTCGGGCGTACGAGCAGTACTTC. Its translation: CASSSRAYEQYF.

This clonotype was detected many times. The chain is built from TRBV2 and TRBJ1-1, with 9 bases identical to TRBD1. J gave up 5 bases and V 6 bases, and 16 bases lay outside the gene matches. CDR1 and CDR2 (germline): SNHLY, FYNNEI. The CDR3 is 17 residues long. The CDR3 nucleotides are TGTGCCAGCAGACAGGGGGCGTTAAGGAGGATTGAAACTGAAGCTTTCTTT. It yields the protein CASRQGALRRIETEAFF.

This clonotype was observed at least ten times. The chain recombines TRBV12-3 or TRBV12-4 with TRBJ1-2; D perhaps matches TRBD1 (5 bases). The CDR3 is 13 residues long. Trimming took off 3 bases at V and 2 bases at J, with 7 bases between the two ends. Here the CDR3 DNA reads TGTGCCAGCAGTTTGTCAGGGAACTATGGCTACACCTTC. This translates into CASSLSGNYGYTF.

This clonotype was seen more than once but under ten times. Its ends do not fully match the called genes, so a read error is possible. CDR3 in amino acids: CASNQGAAKTQNF. As DNA, the CDR3 is TGTGCCAGCAACCAGGGGGCGGCTAAGACCCAGAATTTT. The V gene is TRBV12-3 or TRBV12-4, the J gene TRBJ1-5; 8 bases are shared with TRBD1. The CDR3 sequence is 13 residues long.

This clonotype was detected many times. V gene TRBV5-6 combines with J gene TRBJ1-4, with D possibly matching TRBD1 (5 bases). Germline V CDR1 and CDR2: SGHDT, YYEEEE. This CDR3 contains 15 residues. V lost 3 bases, J lost 8 bases, and 17 bases lay in between. The DNA of the CDR3 is TGTGCCAGCAGCTGGTTTAAAGGGACCGAAGAAAAACTGTTTTTT. Translation: CASSWFKGTEEKLFF.

This clonotype was picked up many times. V gene TRBV5-1 combines with J gene TRBJ1-1; D is perhaps TRBD1 (6 bases). The CDR3 is made up of 13 amino acids. V lost 7 bases and J lost 1, with 11 bases in between. CDR1 and CDR2 (germline): SGHRS, YFSETQ. The CDR3 reads CASYRQENTEAFF. The CDR3 nucleotides are TGCGCCAGCTACCGACAGGAGAACACTGAAGCTTTCTTT.

This clonotype was recorded many times. The CDR3 reads CSAIFLGNTEAFF. For the CDR3, the DNA is TGCAGTGCTATTTTCTTGGGAAACACTGAAGCTTTCTTT. The chain is built from TRBV20-1 and TRBJ1-1; D is undetermined. This CDR3 contains 13 residues. Trimming removed 4 bases at V and 2 bases at J, with 11 bases between. Looked up from germline, CDR1 is DFQATT and CDR2 is SNEGSKA (reference sequence).

This clonotype was recorded many times. The chain combines TRBV5-1 with TRBJ1-4, with 7 bases matching TRBD1. In germline, CDR1 is SGHRS, CDR2 YFSETQ. This CDR3 comprises 16 residues. The V segment lost 0 bases and the J segment 7 bases; nucleotides outside the gene matches: 9. The chain's CDR3 is CASSLGQGNIGEKLFF. In DNA form, the CDR3 reads TGCGCCAGCAGCTTGGGACAGGGCAATATAGGTGAAAAACTGTTTTTT.

There are many counts of this clonotype. CDR3 DNA: TGTGCCACCAGTGATCGGACTAGCGGGGATACGCAGTATTTT. Its translation is CATSDRTSGDTQYF. The chain couples TRBV24-1 to TRBJ2-3, with TRBD2 identical over 11 bases. Germline trimming cut 3 bases from V and 6 bases from J; bases unmatched to any gene: 1. CDR1 is KGHDR, CDR2 SFDVKD, per germline. The CDR3 runs to 14 residues.

This clonotype was seen many times. V and J are TRBV5-1 and TRBJ2-7, with D possibly matching TRBD2 (5 bases). The V and J ends lost 2 bases and 3 bases respectively, with 12 bases between them. The germline V gene has CDR1 SGHRS and CDR2 YFSETQ. The CDR3 has 14 residues. This CDR3 reads CASSLDGNNYEQYF. The CDR3 DNA is TGCGCCAGCAGCTTAGACGGGAATAACTACGAGCAGTACTTC.

This clonotype was picked up many times. The rearrangement joins TRBV5-1 to TRBJ2-1; D possibly corresponds to TRBD2 (5 bases). Germline CDR1 SGHRS, CDR2 YFSETQ. The CDR3 runs 18 residues. Trimming pared 3 bases from V and 1 base from J, leaving 20 bases between. Here the CDR3 reads CASSYPTHRRESYNEQFF. CDR3 nucleotide sequence: TGCGCCAGCAGCTACCCTACCCATCGTCGGGAATCCTACAATGAGCAGTTCTTC.

This clonotype was observed many times. V gene TRBV20-1 combines with J gene TRBJ2-7; 12 positions match TRBD2. The CDR3 consists of 15 residues. Germline CDR1 and CDR2: DFQATT and SNEGSKA (reference sequence). The V segment lost 3 bases and the J segment 1 base; nucleotides outside the gene matches: 4. Written as DNA, the CDR3 is TGCAGTGCTAGCCGTGGACTAGCGGGGTCCTACGAGCAGTACTTC. Amino acids: CSASRGLAGSYEQYF.

This clonotype showed up many times. The gene calls are TRBV20-1 and TRBJ1-1, with 10 bases identical to TRBD1. CDR3 length equals 15 residues. Germline lookup yields CDR1 DFQATT and CDR2 SNEGSKA (reference sequence). J was trimmed by 4 bases and V by 4 bases; bases with no gene match: 9. This CDR3 reads CSAIPGQGRGTEAFF. CDR3 DNA sequence: TGCAGTGCTATCCCGGGACAGGGGAGAGGCACTGAAGCTTTCTTT.